Described below is a single TCR beta chain sequence and its context. The antigen is undetermined. Germline V gene sequence: CDR1 SGDLS, CDR2 YYNGEE. Deletions cut 4 bases from V and 3 bases from J, with 11 bases between. There are 14 residues in the CDR3. These data originate in a study of T cell responses to AZD1222 COVID-19 vaccine. Across the whole study: Second-dose schedules of about 4 or about 12 weeks were combined.

The study, taken as a whole, reports: Across spike, vaccine-associated CD4 TCRs were found, dominant at 160-218 and 743-854. Following two doses of AZD1222, Spike-specific TCR breadth and depth rose. Mostly white British, mostly female donors; authors suggested clonal diversity may be underestimated.

Assay: immunoSEQ multiplex PCR; the TCRdb copy retains only in-frame clones and omits some. The sample includes 150,000 to 200,000 clones, 75% to 90% of them seen just once. This clonotype was sampled from an adult in good health. This sample comprised peripheral blood, obtained on day 0 of AZD1222 vaccination. The rearrangement links TRBV9 to TRBJ1-5; D is possibly TRBD1 (5 bases). The CDR3 is CASSTGGFNQPQHF. In DNA, the CDR3 is TGTGCCAGCAGCACCGGGGGGTTCAATCAGCCCCAGCATTTT.